These 13 T cell receptor beta chains were all obtained from the same sample, sequenced in a study of blood T cell repertoires in COVID-19. Using immunoSEQ multiplex PCR, the repertoire was profiled, and TCRdb retains in-frame clones only, with some absent. The profile shows roughly 230,000 clones, approximately 82% of them singletons. The sample consisted of peripheral blood. These receptors were collected from a man in his forties with active or convalescent COVID-19.

The chain carries TRBV5-3 and TRBJ2-7; 8 nucleotides align to TRBD2. TRBV5-3 is noted as an ORF with a role that remains uncertain. This CDR3 has 14 residues. The V and J ends lost 2 bases and 0 bases, in that order; junction bases with no gene match: 1. The CDR3 region has the DNA TGTGCCAGAAGCTTAACTAGCGGCTCCTACGAGCAGTACTTC. Encoded protein: CARSLTSGSYEQYF.

The chain links TRBV18 to TRBJ1-6; 8 nucleotides agree with TRBD1. CDR3 size: 16 residues. The J segment lost 5 bases and the V segment lost 3 bases, leaving 6 bases of the junction unmatched. Germline values: CDR1 KGHSH, CDR2 LQKENI. As DNA, the CDR3 is TGTGCCAGCTCACCCTCTCGGACAGGGAATAATTCACCCCTCCACTTT. Protein sequence: CASSPSRTGNNSPLHF.

This chain connects TRBV6-2 or TRBV6-3 to TRBJ1-5, with TRBD1 identical over 7 bases. The V segment lost 6 bases and the J segment 2 bases; nucleotides outside the gene matches: 7. The germline V gene encodes CDR1 MNHEY and CDR2 SVGEGT. CDR3 length: 15 residues. The CDR3 nucleotides are TGTGCCAGCAGCTATGACAGGGCCGGCAATCAGCCCCAGCATTTT. As protein: CASSYDRAGNQPQHF.

V is TRBV30 and J is TRBJ1-6, with 9 bases that match TRBD1. The CDR3 contains 13 residues. Trimming removed 4 bases from V and 8 bases from J; junction bases left unmatched: 3. The V gene's germline CDR1 is GTSNPN and CDR2 SVGIG (reference sequence). CDR3: CAWKGQGHSPLHF. The CDR3 nucleotides read TGTGCCTGGAAGGGACAGGGTCATTCACCCCTCCACTTT.

The V gene is TRBV12-3 or TRBV12-4, the J gene TRBJ1-2; TRBD1 is a possible D gene (6 bases). Trimming stripped 2 bases from V and 12 bases from J, with 13 bases between. The CDR3 is 12 residues long. The CDR3 loop is CASSLTGYDHTF. In DNA form, the CDR3 reads TGTGCCAGCAGTTTAACAGGGTATGATCACACCTTC.

The rearrangement uses TRBV11-2 and TRBJ2-3; 10 positions match TRBD2. CDR1 and CDR2 (germline): SGHAT, FQNNGV. With V trimmed by 1 base and J by 0 bases, 7 bases remained unmatched. The CDR3 is 18 residues long. The DNA of the CDR3 is TGTGCCAGCAGCTTAGCGGTTAGCGGGAGGCCGAGCACAGATACGCAGTATTTT. Encoded protein: CASSLAVSGRPSTDTQYF.

J is TRBJ2-2 and V is TRBV4-2, with 9 bases identical to TRBD2. Per germline, CDR1 LGHNA and CDR2 YNFKEQ. Trimming removed 4 bases from V and 4 bases from J; junction bases left unmatched: 4. The CDR3 length is 15 residues. The CDR3 here is CASSLGGRATGELFF. The CDR3 nucleotides read TGTGCCAGCAGCCTCGGCGGGAGGGCCACCGGGGAGCTGTTTTTT.

This chain's CDR3 is CASSSRTSRGTQYF. The CDR3 nucleotides read TGTGCCAGCAGTTCCCGGACTTCTCGTGGGACCCAGTACTTC. The chain joins TRBV27 to TRBJ2-5; D is possibly TRBD2 (5 bases). The ends were cut back, 4 bases at V and 7 bases at J, with 16 bases in the middle. The CDR3 has 14 residues. Germline V lookup: CDR1 MNHEY, CDR2 SMNVEV (reference sequence).

A few counts support this clone. The rearrangement joins TRBV30 to TRBJ1-1; D is unresolved. The CDR3 totals 14 residues. CDR1 and CDR2 (germline): GTSNPN, SVGIG (reference sequence). The V and J ends lost 7 bases and 1 base respectively, with 16 bases between them. The CDR3 nucleotides are TGTGCCTCGCCCCTGCCGCCGGGGAACACTGAAGCTTTCTTT. Encoded protein: CASPLPPGNTEAFF.

V is TRBV24-1 and J is TRBJ1-1; D is unresolved. V was trimmed by 5 bases and J by 7 bases, leaving 7 bases between them. Germline-derived CDR1 and CDR2 are KGHDR and SFDVKD. There are 11 residues in the CDR3. The DNA of the CDR3 is TGTGCCACCAGTGTCTCCGGTGAAGCTTTCTTT. Amino acids: CATSVSGEAFF.

This sequence joins TRBV28 and TRBJ2-7; D remains unclear. The CDR3 extends over 12 amino acids. With 2 bases removed from V and 4 bases from J, the gap between germline ends came to 6 bases. Germline CDR1 MDHEN, CDR2 SYDVKM. The CDR3 DNA is TGTGCCAGCAGTTTAGAGATGTACGAGCAGTACTTC. This sequence encodes CASSLEMYEQYF. Full variable domain (remainder filled in from reference TRBV28 and TRBJ2-7): DVKVTQSSRYLVKRTGEKVFLECVQDMDHENMFWYRQDPGLGLRLIYFSYDVKMKEKGDIPEGYSVSREKKERFSLILESASTNQTSMYLCASSLEMYEQYFGPGTRLTVT.

V and J are TRBV15 and TRBJ1-6; D is possibly TRBD1 (6 bases). Per germline, CDR1 LNHNV and CDR2 YYDKDF (reference sequence). The CDR3 has 14 amino acids. V was shortened by 3 bases and J by 10 bases, with 13 bases between the two germline ends. The chain's CDR3 is CATSRSTGGSPLHF. The DNA for the CDR3 is TGTGCCACCAGCAGGTCGACAGGCGGATCACCCCTCCACTTT. The complete variable domain, with remaining parts taken from reference TRBV15 and TRBJ1-6, reads DAMVIQNPRYQVTQFGKPVTLSCSQTLNHNVMYWYQQKSSQAPKLLFHYYDKDFNNEADTPDNFQSRRPNTSFCFLDIRSPGLGDTAMYLCATSRSTGGSPLHFGNGTRLTVT.

V and J are TRBV7-6 and TRBJ2-5; tentatively, D is TRBD2 (6 bases). The V end was cut by 3 bases, the J end by 5 bases, with 13 bases between. This CDR3 has 14 residues. Germline-derived CDR1 and CDR2 are SGHVS and FNYEAQ. CDR3 sequence reads: CASSFGAGRETQYF. The CDR3 DNA follows: TGTGCCAGCAGCTTTGGGGCGGGGAGGGAGACCCAGTACTTC. Using reference TRBV7-6 and TRBJ2-5 for the parts outside the CDR3, the full variable domain is GAGVSQSPRYKVTKRGQDVALRCDPISGHVSLYWYRQALGQGPEFLTYFNYEAQQDKSGLPNDRFSAERPEGSISTLTIQRTEQRDSAMYRCASSFGAGRETQYFGPGTRLLVL.